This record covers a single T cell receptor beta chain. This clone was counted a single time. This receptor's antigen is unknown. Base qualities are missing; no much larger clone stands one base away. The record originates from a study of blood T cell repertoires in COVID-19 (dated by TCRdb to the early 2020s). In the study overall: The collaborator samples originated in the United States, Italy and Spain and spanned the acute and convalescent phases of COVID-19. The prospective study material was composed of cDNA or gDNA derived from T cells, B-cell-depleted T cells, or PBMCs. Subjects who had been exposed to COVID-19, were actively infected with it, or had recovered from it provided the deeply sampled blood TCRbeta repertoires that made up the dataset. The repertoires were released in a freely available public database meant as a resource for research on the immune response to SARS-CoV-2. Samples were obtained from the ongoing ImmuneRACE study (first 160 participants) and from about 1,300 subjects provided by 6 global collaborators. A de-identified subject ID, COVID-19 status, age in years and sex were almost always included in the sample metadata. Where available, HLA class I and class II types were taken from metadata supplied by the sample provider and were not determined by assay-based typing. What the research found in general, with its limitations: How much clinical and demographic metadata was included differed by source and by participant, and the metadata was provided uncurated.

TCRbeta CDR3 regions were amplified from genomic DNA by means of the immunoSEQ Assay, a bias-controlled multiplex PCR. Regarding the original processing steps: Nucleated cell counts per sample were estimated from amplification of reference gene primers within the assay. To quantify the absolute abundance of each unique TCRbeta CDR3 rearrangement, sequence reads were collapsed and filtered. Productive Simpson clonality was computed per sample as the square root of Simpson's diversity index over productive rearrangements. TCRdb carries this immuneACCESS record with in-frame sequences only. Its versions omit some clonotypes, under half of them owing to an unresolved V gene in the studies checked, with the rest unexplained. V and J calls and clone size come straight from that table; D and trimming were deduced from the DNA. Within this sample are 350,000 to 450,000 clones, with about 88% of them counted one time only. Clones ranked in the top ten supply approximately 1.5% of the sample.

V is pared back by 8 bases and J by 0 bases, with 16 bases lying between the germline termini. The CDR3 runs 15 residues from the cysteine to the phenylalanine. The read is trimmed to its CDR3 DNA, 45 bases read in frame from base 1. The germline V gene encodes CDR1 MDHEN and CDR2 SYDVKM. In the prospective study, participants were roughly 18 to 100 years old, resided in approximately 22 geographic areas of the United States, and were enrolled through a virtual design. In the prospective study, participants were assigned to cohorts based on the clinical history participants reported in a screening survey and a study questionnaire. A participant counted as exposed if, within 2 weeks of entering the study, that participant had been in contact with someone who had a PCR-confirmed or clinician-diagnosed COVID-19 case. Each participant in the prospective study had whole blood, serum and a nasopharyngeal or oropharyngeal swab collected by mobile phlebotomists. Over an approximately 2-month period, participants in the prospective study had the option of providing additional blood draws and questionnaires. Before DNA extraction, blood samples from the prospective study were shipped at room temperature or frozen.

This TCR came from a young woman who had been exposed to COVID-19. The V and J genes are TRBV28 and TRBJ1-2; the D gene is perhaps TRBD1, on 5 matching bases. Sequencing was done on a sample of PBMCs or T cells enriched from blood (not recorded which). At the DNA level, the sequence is TGTGCCAGCCGAACCCTGGGGGGGGCTAACTATGGCTACACCTTC. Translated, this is CASRTLGGANYGYTF.